These T cell receptor beta chains were read from a single sample in a study of blood T cell repertoires in COVID-19. TCRdb's copy holds only in-frame clones and misses some; the assay was immunoSEQ multiplex PCR. The sample lists 200,000 to 250,000 clones, around 86% occurring once. Specimen: peripheral blood. All receptors derive from a woman in her twenties or thirties who had recovered from COVID-19. Each CDR3 is given with its conserved first and last residue. A D gene is named only where the DNA matches it firmly. Size is omitted from some rows. Given values are once, few, many or a class for expanded clones.

CDR3 protein: CASSDSSYNEQFF
CDR3 DNA: TGCGCCAGCAGTGATAGCTCCTACAATGAGCAGTTCTTC
V gene: TRBV5-1
clone size: .
J gene: TRBJ2-1
D gene: .
CDR3 length: 13

CDR3 protein: CATSSSTFANSPLHF
CDR3 DNA: TGTGCCACCAGCTCTTCGACTTTTGCAAATTCACCCCTCCACTTT
V gene: TRBV15
clone size: .
J gene: TRBJ1-6
D gene: .
CDR3 length: 15

CDR3 protein: CASSLVQGPYGYTF
CDR3 DNA: TGTGCCAGCAGCTTGGTGCAGGGGCCTTATGGCTACACCTTC
V gene: TRBV5-7
clone size: .
J gene: TRBJ1-2
D gene: .
CDR3 length: 14

CDR3 protein: CASSPRTSGGHNEQFF
CDR3 DNA: TGTGCCAGCAGCCCTCGGACTAGCGGGGGCCACAATGAGCAGTTCTTC
V gene: TRBV7-3
clone size: .
J gene: TRBJ2-1
D gene: TRBD2
CDR3 length: 16

CDR3 protein: CASSSRGTFGETQYF
CDR3 DNA: TGTGCCAGCAGCTCTCGGGGGACCTTTGGGGAGACCCAGTACTTC
V gene: TRBV7-9
clone size: .
J gene: TRBJ2-5
D gene: .
CDR3 length: 15

CDR3 protein: CASSASGTGWTGELFF
CDR3 DNA: TGCGCCAGCAGTGCATCCGGGACAGGTTGGACCGGGGAGCTGTTTTTT
V gene: TRBV10-1
clone size: .
J gene: TRBJ2-2
D gene: TRBD1
CDR3 length: 16

CDR3 protein: CASSLPGLAKRSNEQFF
CDR3 DNA: TGTGCCAGCAGTTTGCCGGGACTAGCAAAGAGGTCGAATGAGCAGTTCTTC
V gene: TRBV6-2/TRBV6-3
clone size: .
J gene: TRBJ2-1
D gene: TRBD2
CDR3 length: 17

CDR3 protein: CASSNGAVTTYEQYF
CDR3 DNA: TGTGCCAGCAGCAATGGGGCGGTGACAACCTACGAGCAGTACTTC
V gene: TRBV11-2
clone size: once
J gene: TRBJ2-7
D gene: .
CDR3 length: 15

CDR3 protein: CASSQGWSYQETQYF
CDR3 DNA: TGTGCCAGCAGCCAAGGGTGGAGCTACCAAGAGACCCAGTACTTC
V gene: TRBV14
clone size: .
J gene: TRBJ2-5
D gene: .
CDR3 length: 15

CDR3 protein: CASTRQEAYSNQPQHF
CDR3 DNA: TGCGCCAGCACTAGACAGGAGGCATATAGCAATCAGCCCCAGCATTTT
V gene: TRBV10-2
clone size: .
J gene: TRBJ1-5
D gene: .
CDR3 length: 16

CDR3 protein: CASSRSRESNQPQHF
CDR3 DNA: TGTGCCAGCAGTCGGAGTCGGGAAAGCAATCAGCCCCAGCATTTT
V gene: TRBV2
clone size: few
J gene: TRBJ1-5
D gene: .
CDR3 length: 15

CDR3 protein: CASSLAATAQETQYF
CDR3 DNA: TGTGCCAGCAGCTTGGCGGCGACAGCCCAAGAGACCCAGTACTTC
V gene: TRBV5-6
clone size: once
J gene: TRBJ2-5
D gene: .
CDR3 length: 15

CDR3 protein: CASSVGHMNTEAFF
CDR3 DNA: TGTGCCAGCAGCGTAGGGCACATGAACACTGAAGCTTTCTTT
V gene: TRBV9
clone size: once
J gene: TRBJ1-1
D gene: .
CDR3 length: 14

CDR3 protein: CAISDSRTGAGANVLTF
CDR3 DNA: TGTGCCATCAGTGACTCGCGGACAGGGGCCGGGGCCAACGTCCTGACTTTC
V gene: TRBV10-3
clone size: .
J gene: TRBJ2-6
D gene: TRBD1
CDR3 length: 17

CDR3 protein: CASSQYDSPRWPQHF
CDR3 DNA: TGTGCCAGCAGCCAATATGACAGCCCCCGGTGGCCCCAGCATTTT
V gene: TRBV3-1/TRBV3-2
clone size: .
J gene: TRBJ1-5
D gene: .
CDR3 length: 15

CDR3 protein: CASSLENRGGYGYTF
CDR3 DNA: TGTGCCAGCAGCTTAGAAAACAGGGGCGGGTATGGCTACACCTTC
V gene: TRBV7-9
clone size: .
J gene: TRBJ1-2
D gene: TRBD1
CDR3 length: 15

CDR3 protein: CASSSKYRGYEQYF
CDR3 DNA: TGTGCCAGCAGCTCCAAGTACAGGGGCTACGAGCAGTACTTC
V gene: TRBV5-6
clone size: .
J gene: TRBJ2-7
D gene: TRBD1
CDR3 length: 14

CDR3 protein: CASSPTDRNYGYTF
CDR3 DNA: TGTGCCAGCAGTCCGACGGACAGAAACTATGGCTACACCTTC
V gene: TRBV27
clone size: .
J gene: TRBJ1-2
D gene: .
CDR3 length: 14

CDR3 protein: CASAENAWTGESEAFF
CDR3 DNA: TGCGCCAGCGCGGAAAATGCTTGGACAGGCGAGAGTGAAGCTTTCTTT
V gene: TRBV5-1
clone size: .
J gene: TRBJ1-1
D gene: TRBD1
CDR3 length: 16

CDR3 protein: CASSSGGLTDTQYF
CDR3 DNA: TGTGCCAGCAGCTCAGGGGGTCTCACAGATACGCAGTATTTT
V gene: TRBV5-6
clone size: .
J gene: TRBJ2-3
D gene: TRBD1
CDR3 length: 14

CDR3 protein: CASLNTGAYEQYF
CDR3 DNA: TGTGCCAGCCTCAATACAGGCGCCTACGAGCAGTACTTC
V gene: TRBV11-2
clone size: .
J gene: TRBJ2-7
D gene: .
CDR3 length: 13

CDR3 protein: CASSLGVRIEGLAADTQYF
CDR3 DNA: TGTGCCAGCAGCTTAGGGGTCCGAATTGAGGGACTAGCAGCAGATACGCAGTATTTT
V gene: TRBV7-9
clone size: .
J gene: TRBJ2-3
D gene: TRBD2
CDR3 length: 19

CDR3 protein: CSVERRETQYF
CDR3 DNA: TGCAGCGTTGAACGGCGGGAGACCCAGTACTTC
V gene: TRBV29-1
clone size: once
J gene: TRBJ2-5
D gene: .
CDR3 length: 11

CDR3 protein: CASSLGTSARGDTQYF
CDR3 DNA: TGTGCCAGCAGCCTTGGGACTAGTGCCAGGGGAGATACGCAGTATTTT
V gene: TRBV3-1/TRBV3-2
clone size: .
J gene: TRBJ2-3
D gene: TRBD2
CDR3 length: 16

CDR3 protein: CATQGDGEKLFF
CDR3 DNA: TGTGCCACCCAGGGGGATGGCGAAAAACTGTTTTTT
V gene: TRBV19
clone size: .
J gene: TRBJ1-4
D gene: TRBD1
CDR3 length: 12

CDR3 protein: CASSGGFGTGGHEQYF
CDR3 DNA: TGCGCCAGCAGTGGAGGCTTTGGGACAGGGGGACACGAGCAGTACTTC
V gene: TRBV10-1
clone size: .
J gene: TRBJ2-7
D gene: TRBD1
CDR3 length: 16

CDR3 protein: CASVDSTSGEQETQYF
CDR3 DNA: TGTGCCAGCGTGGATTCGACTAGCGGGGAGCAAGAGACCCAGTACTTC
V gene: TRBV2
clone size: .
J gene: TRBJ2-5
D gene: TRBD2
CDR3 length: 16

CDR3 protein: CASSGLTKGGQETQYF
CDR3 DNA: TGTGCCAGCAGTGGATTGACAAAGGGAGGGCAAGAGACCCAGTACTTC
V gene: TRBV6-1
clone size: .
J gene: TRBJ2-5
D gene: TRBD2
CDR3 length: 16